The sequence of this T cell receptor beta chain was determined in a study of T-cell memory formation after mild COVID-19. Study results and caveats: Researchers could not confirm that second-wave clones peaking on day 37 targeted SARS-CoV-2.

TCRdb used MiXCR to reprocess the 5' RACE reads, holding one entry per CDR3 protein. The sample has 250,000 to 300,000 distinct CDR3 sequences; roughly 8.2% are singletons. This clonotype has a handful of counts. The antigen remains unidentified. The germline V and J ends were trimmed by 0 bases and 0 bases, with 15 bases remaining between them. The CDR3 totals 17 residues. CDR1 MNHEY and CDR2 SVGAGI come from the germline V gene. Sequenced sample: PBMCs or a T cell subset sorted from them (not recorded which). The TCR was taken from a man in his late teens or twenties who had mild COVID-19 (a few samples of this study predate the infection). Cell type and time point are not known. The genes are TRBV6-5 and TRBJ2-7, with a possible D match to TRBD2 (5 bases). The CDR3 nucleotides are TGTGCCAGCAGTTACTCGATCCCCGGGGTAAGCTCCTACGAGCAGTACTTC. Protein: CASSYSIPGVSSYEQYF.